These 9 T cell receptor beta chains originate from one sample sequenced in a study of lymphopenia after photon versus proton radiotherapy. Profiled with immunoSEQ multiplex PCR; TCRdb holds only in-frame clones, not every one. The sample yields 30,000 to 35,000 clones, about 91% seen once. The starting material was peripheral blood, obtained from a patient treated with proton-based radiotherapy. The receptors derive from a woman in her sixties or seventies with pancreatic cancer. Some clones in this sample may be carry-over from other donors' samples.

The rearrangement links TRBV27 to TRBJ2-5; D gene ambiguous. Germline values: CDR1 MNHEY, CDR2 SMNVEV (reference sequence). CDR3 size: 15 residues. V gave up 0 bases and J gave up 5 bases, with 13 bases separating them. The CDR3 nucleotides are TGTGCCAGCAGTTTATCTTACGGAGATCGGGAGACCCAGTACTTC. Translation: CASSLSYGDRETQYF.

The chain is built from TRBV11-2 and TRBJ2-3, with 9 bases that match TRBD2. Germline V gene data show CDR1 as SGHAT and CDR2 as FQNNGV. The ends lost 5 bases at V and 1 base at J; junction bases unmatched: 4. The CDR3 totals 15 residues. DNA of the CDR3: TGTGCCAGCAGCCAGATAGCGGGGGGCACAGATACGCAGTATTTT. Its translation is CASSQIAGGTDTQYF.

Here the CDR3 DNA reads TGTGCCAGCAGCTTTGAGACAGGGGCGGGGGATACGCAGTATTTT. It specifies CASSFETGAGDTQYF. The V and J genes are TRBV5-4 and TRBJ2-3; TRBD1 matches 8 bases. Germline loops: CDR1 SGHNT, CDR2 YYREEE (reference sequence). V was clipped by 2 bases and J by 6 bases; unmatched bases: 8. The CDR3 totals 15 residues.

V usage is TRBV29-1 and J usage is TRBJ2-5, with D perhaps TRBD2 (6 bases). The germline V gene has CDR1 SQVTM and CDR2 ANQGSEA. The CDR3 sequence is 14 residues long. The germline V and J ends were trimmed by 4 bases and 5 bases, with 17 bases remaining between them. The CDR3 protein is CSVVIPGRTETQYF. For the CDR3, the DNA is TGCAGCGTTGTAATCCCGGGGAGGACGGAGACCCAGTACTTC.

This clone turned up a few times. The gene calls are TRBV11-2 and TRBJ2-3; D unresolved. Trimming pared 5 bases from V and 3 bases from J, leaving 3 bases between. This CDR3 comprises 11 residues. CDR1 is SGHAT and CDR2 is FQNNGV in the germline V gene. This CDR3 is CASSITDTQYF. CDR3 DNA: TGTGCCAGCAGCATAACAGATACGCAGTATTTT.

The CDR3 here is CSARVDTQYF. DNA of the CDR3: TGCAGTGCTAGAGTAGATACGCAGTATTTT. The V call is TRBV20-1, the J call TRBJ2-3; D is unclear. Germline V CDR1 and CDR2: DFQATT, SNEGSKA (reference sequence). V was shortened by 1 base and J by 5 bases, with 1 base between the two germline ends. The CDR3 spans 10 residues.

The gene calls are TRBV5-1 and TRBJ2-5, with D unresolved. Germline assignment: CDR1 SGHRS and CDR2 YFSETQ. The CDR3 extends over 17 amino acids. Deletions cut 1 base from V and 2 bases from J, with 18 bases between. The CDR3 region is CASSLLVAAAEQETQYF. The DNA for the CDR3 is TGCGCCAGCAGCTTGTTAGTAGCCGCGGCAGAACAAGAGACCCAGTACTTC.

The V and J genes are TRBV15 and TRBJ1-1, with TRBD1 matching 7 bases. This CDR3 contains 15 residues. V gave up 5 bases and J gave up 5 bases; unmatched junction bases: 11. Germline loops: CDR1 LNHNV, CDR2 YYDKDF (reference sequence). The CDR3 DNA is TGTGCCACCAGCGTCTCATTAGGGGGCACGACTGAAGCTTTCTTT. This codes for CATSVSLGGTTEAFF.

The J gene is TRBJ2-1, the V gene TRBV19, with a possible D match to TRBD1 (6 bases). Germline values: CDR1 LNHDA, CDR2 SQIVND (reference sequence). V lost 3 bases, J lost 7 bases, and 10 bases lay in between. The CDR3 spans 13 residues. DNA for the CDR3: TGTGCCAGTAGTATTGTTAGGGGGAATGAGCAGTTCTTC. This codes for CASSIVRGNEQFF.